The sequence of this TCR beta chain was determined in a study of early T cells in non-severe SARS-CoV-2 infection. Across the whole study: The chains were unpaired, and the sequenced material was bulk RNA from unsorted whole blood. Findings and caveats of the study: The matching step, a VDJdb search, favored anti-spike CD8 responses and missed private and CD4 specificities.

On this clonotype: Its antigen is not identified.

In the library, individual cDNA molecules carried attached unique molecular identifiers. MiXCR was run by TCRdb on the 5' RACE reads, yielding one entry per CDR3 protein. The table has roughly 110,000 distinct CDR3 sequences, around 10% seen once. The TCR originated in an adult who was a healthcare worker with PCR-confirmed SARS-CoV-2 infection or an uninfected control (not recorded which). Sequences were obtained from whole blood.

The CDR3 nucleotides read TGCAGTGCTAGATCCCCTAGCGGGAGCTCCTACAATGAGCAGTTCTTC. Protein product: CSARSPSGSSYNEQFF. This chain connects TRBV20-1 to TRBJ2-1, with 10 positions matching TRBD2. Per germline, CDR1 DFQATT and CDR2 SNEGSKA (reference sequence). J was trimmed by 0 bases and V by 2 bases; bases with no gene match: 4. The length of the CDR3 is 16 residues.